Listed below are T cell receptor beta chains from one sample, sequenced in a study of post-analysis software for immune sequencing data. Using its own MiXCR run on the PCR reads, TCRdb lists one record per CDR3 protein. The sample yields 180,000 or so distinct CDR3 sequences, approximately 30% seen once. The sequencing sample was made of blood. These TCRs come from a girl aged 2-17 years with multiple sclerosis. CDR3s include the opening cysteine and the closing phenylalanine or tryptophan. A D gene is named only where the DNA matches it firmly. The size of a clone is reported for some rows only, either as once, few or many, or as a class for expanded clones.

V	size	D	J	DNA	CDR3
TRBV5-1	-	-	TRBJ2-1	TGCGCCAGCAGCTTGGCCGCCGGGGGATTCAATGAGCAGTTCTTC	CASSLAAGGFNEQFF
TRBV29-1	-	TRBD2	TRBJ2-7	TGCAGCGTTTCCCTGGGCGGGGGGCTTAGGCACGAGCAGTACTTC	CSVSLGGGLRHEQYF
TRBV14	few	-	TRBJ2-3	TGTGCCAGCAGCCAAGCCCATACGCAGTATTTT	CASSQAHTQYF
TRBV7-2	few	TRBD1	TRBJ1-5	TGTGCCAGCAGCTTCACCGGGACAGGGTTTAATCAGCCCCAGCATTTT	CASSFTGTGFNQPQHF
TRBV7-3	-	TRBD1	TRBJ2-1	TGTGCCAGCAGCTTAGGGACAGGGGTCAATGAGCAGTTCTTC	CASSLGTGVNEQFF
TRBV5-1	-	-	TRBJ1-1	TGCGCCAGCAGCTTGGACGGCATGGGTATCGCTGAAGCTTTCTTT	CASSLDGMGIAEAFF
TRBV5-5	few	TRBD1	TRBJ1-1	TGTGCCAGCAGCTTTACAGGGGGTAGCGCTGAAGCTTTCTTT	CASSFTGGSAEAFF
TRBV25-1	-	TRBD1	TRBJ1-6	TGTACCAGCAGTGCTACAGGGGGCGATTCACCCCTCCACTTT	CTSSATGGDSPLHF
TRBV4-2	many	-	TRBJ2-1	TGTGCCAGCAGCCAAGATCCGCGGGGCTCCGAGTACAATGAGCAGTTCTTC	CASSQDPRGSEYNEQFF
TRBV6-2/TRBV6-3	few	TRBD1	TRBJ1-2	TGTGCCAGCAGTTCCGCAGGGGGCCGTGGCTACACCTTC	CASSSAGGRGYTF
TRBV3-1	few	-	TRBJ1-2	TGTGCCAGCAGCCAAGATCTGGGGGCTGGCTACACCTTC	CASSQDLGAGYTF
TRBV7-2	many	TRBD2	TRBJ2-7	TGTGCCAGCAGCTCCTGGACTAGCTACGAGCAGTACTTC	CASSSWTSYEQYF
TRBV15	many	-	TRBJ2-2	TGTGCCACCAGCAGAGATGCCGGGGAGCTGTTTTTT	CATSRDAGELFF
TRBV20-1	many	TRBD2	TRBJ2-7	TGCAGTGCTAGAGATCGAATGAGCGGGAGGCTTTCCTACGAGCAGTACTTC	CSARDRMSGRLSYEQYF
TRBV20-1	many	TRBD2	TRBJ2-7	TGCAGTGCTAGAGCCGGCGGGACTAGGGTTACCTACGAGCAGTACTTC	CSARAGGTRVTYEQYF
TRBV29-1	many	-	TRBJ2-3	TGCAGCGTTCTTCCGGCCGGGGCCACAGATACGCAGTATTTT	CSVLPAGATDTQYF
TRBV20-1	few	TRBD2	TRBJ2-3	TGCAGTACTAGAGAGCGGGGGCTCACAGATACGCAGTATTTT	CSTRERGLTDTQYF
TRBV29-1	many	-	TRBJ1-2	TGCAGCGTTGAGGTCCAGGGTGGCTATGGCTACACCTTC	CSVEVQGGYGYTF
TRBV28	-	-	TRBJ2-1	TGTGCCAGCAGTTTCCTGGGGGCACTTTACAATGAGCAGTTCTTC	CASSFLGALYNEQFF
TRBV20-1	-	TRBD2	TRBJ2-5	TGCAGTGCTCAGTCTAGCGGGGGGGCGGAGACCCAGTACTTC	CSAQSSGGAETQYF
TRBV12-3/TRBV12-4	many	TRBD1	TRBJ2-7	TGTGCCAGCAGTTTAGCGGGACAGGGGGCCTACGAGCAGTACTTC	CASSLAGQGAYEQYF
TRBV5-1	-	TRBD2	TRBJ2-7	TGCGCCAGCAGCTTCGGGACTAGCCTGTATGAGCAGTACTTC	CASSFGTSLYEQYF
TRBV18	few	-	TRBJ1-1	TGTGCCAGCTCAATTTCGGGGAACACTGAAGCTTTCTTT	CASSISGNTEAFF
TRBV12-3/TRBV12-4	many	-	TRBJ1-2	TGTGCCAGCAGTTTAGAAGGCCAGGCCTACGGCTACACCTTC	CASSLEGQAYGYTF
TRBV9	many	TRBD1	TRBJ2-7	TGTGCCAGCAGCGTAGGGGGAGACAGGGGGTACGAGCAGTACTTC	CASSVGGDRGYEQYF
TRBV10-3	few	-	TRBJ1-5	TGTGCCATCAGTGAGTCAGGGTTTACCTATCAGCCCCAGCATTTT	CAISESGFTYQPQHF
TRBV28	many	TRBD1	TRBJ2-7	TGTGCCAGCAGTATTGACAGGGGCGGGTTGACTTACTACGAGCAGTACTTC	CASSIDRGGLTYYEQYF
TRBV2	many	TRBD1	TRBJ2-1	TGTGCCAGCAGTGAACCCAGGCGCAGGGGGTTCGATGAGCAGTTCTTC	CASSEPRRRGFDEQFF
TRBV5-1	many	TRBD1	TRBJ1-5	TGCGCCAGCAGCCCGGGAGCAGGGGGCTATCAGCCCCAGCATTTT	CASSPGAGGYQPQHF